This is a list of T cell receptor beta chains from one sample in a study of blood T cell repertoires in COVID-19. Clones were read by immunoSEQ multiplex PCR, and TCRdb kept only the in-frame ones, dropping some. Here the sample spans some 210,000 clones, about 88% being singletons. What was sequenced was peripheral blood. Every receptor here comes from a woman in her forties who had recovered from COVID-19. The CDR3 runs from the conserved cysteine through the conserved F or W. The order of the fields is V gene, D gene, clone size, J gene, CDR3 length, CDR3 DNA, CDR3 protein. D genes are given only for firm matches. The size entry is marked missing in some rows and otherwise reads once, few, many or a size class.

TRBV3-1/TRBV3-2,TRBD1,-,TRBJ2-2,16,TGTGCCAGCAGCTCCGCAGACAGGGGAGTTACCGGGGAGCTGTTTTTT,CASSSADRGVTGELFF
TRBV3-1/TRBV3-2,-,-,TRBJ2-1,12,TGTGCCAGCAGCCAAAGAGGAAATGAGCAGTTCTTC,CASSQRGNEQFF
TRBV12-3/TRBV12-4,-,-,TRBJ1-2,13,TGTGCCAGCAGTTTAGGGCAGGCCCATGGCTACACCTTC,CASSLGQAHGYTF
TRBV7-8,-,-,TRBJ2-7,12,TGTGCCAGCAGCTTACAGGACTACGAGCAGTACTTC,CASSLQDYEQYF
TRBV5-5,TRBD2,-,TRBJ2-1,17,TGTGCCAGCAGCTTGGTCCTAGCGGCGCGCGAAAACAATGAGCAGTTCTTC,CASSLVLAARENNEQFF
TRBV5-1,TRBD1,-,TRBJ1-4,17,TGCGCCAGCAGCGCGACACCCACCGGGACAGGGGCTGAAAAACTGTTTTTT,CASSATPTGTGAEKLFF
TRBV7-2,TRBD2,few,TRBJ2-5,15,TGTGCCAGCAGCTTACAGGGACTAGCAGAAGAGACCCAGTACTTC,CASSLQGLAEETQYF
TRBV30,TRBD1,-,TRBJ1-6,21,TGTGCCTGGAGTGTCAATATCTTGACAGGGGGCGGCGCATTAACTAATTCACCCCTCCACTTT,CAWSVNILTGGGALTNSPLHF
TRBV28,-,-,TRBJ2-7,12,TGTGCCAGCAGAAAACAGGGATACGAGCAGTACTTC,CASRKQGYEQYF
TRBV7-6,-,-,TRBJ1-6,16,TGTGCCAGCAGCTTAGATACAGGCCGCGTCACTTCACCCCTCCACTTT,CASSLDTGRVTSPLHF
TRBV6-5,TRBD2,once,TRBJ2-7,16,TGTGCCAGCAGTTTCGGACTAGCGGGTGGGCGGGACGAGCAGTACTTC,CASSFGLAGGRDEQYF
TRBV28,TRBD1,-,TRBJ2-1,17,TGTGCCAGCAGTTTGTCTCCGGGACAGGGCTTAATTAGTGAGCAGTTCTTC,CASSLSPGQGLISEQFF
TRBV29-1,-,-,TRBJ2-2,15,TGCAGCGTTACAGGGTGGCCTTCGAACACCGGGGAGCTGTTTTTT,CSVTGWPSNTGELFF
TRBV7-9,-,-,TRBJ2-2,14,TGTGCCAGCACCCCAAGGGGGAGACCCGGGGAGCTGTTTTTT,CASTPRGRPGELFF
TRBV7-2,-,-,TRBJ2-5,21,TGTGCCAGCAGCTTAGCGTCCCCCGGATGGGGGGGCGGGATGGTTCGGGAGACCCAGTACTTC,CASSLASPGWGGGMVRETQYF
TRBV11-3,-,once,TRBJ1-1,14,TGTGCCAGCAGCCCGGACGGAGGGAACACTGAAGCTTTCTTT,CASSPDGGNTEAFF
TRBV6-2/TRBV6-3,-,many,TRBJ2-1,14,TGTGCCAGCAGTTACGAGGGTACCTACAATGAGCAGTTCTTC,CASSYEGTYNEQFF
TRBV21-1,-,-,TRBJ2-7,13,TGTGCCAGCGACCGCGGTCCCCCCCGGGAGCAGTACTTC,CASDRGPPREQYF
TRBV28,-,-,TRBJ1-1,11,TGTGCCAGCAGTCCGGGCACTGAAGCTTTCTTT,CASSPGTEAFF
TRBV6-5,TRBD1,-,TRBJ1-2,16,TGTGCCAGCAGTTACTTGCCGGGACAGGGGGCCTATGGCTACACCTTC,CASSYLPGQGAYGYTF
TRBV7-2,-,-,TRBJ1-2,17,TGTGCCAGCAGCTTAGCGAGGGGGGAGGGGACGCACTATGGCTACACCTTC,CASSLARGEGTHYGYTF
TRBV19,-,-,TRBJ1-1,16,TGTGCCAGTAGTATGGTCTGGGCGTCAATGAACACTGAAGCTTTCTTT,CASSMVWASMNTEAFF
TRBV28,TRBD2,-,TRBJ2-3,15,TGTGCCAGCATCAGCGGGGGGTCGGGCACAGATACGCAGTATTTT,CASISGGSGTDTQYF
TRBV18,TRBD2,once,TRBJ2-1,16,TGTGCCAGCTCATGGGCTAGCGGGACCCCAGACAATGAGCAGTTCTTC,CASSWASGTPDNEQFF
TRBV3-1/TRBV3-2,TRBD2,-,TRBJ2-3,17,TGTGCCAGCAGCTATCCCGGGACTAGCGGTACCACAGATACGCAGTATTTT,CASSYPGTSGTTDTQYF
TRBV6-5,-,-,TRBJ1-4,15,TGTGCCAGCAGTCCTCCCCTCCGTTCTAATGAAAAACTGTTTTTT,CASSPPLRSNEKLFF
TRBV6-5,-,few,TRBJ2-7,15,TGTGCCAGCAGTTACTCGAACACGATAACCTACGAGCAGTACTTC,CASSYSNTITYEQYF
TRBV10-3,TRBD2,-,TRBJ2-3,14,TGTGCCTCCGGCGGGGGGGGTTTGGGAGATACGCAGTATTTT,CASGGGGLGDTQYF
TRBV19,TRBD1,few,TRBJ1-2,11,TGTGCCAGTAGTTTTAGGACAGGCCGTGCCTTC,CASSFRTGRAF
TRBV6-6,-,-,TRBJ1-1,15,TGTGCCAGCAGTTACCCCGGTTCGGGTGGCACTGAAGCTTTCTTT,CASSYPGSGGTEAFF
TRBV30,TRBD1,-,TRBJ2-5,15,TGTGCCTGGAGTGAGGGACAGGGGAACCAAGAGACCCAGTACTTC,CAWSEGQGNQETQYF
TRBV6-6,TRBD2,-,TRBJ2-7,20,TGTGCCAGCAGCCCAGACTCTCCGGGACTAGCGGGAGAGGGCTCCTACGAGCAGTACTTC,CASSPDSPGLAGEGSYEQYF
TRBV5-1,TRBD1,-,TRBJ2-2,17,TGCGCCAGCAGCTTGAATGGAGCACAGGGGGACACCGGGGAGCTGTTTTTT,CASSLNGAQGDTGELFF
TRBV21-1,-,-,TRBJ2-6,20,TGTGCCAGCAGCAAAACCCATCCCGGGACAGGAAGCTCTGGGGCCAACGTCCTGACTTTC,CASSKTHPGTGSSGANVLTF
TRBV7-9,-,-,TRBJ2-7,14,TGTGCCAGCAGCTTATCGCCCAAAGCGTACGAGCAGTACTTC,CASSLSPKAYEQYF
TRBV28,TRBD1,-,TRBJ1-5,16,TGTGCCAGCAGTCTCTTGGGACAGACTAGCAATCAGCCCCAGCATTTT,CASSLLGQTSNQPQHF